This TCR beta chain derives from a study of blood T cell repertoires in COVID-19. Study-level background: The United States, Italy and Spain supplied acute and convalescent COVID-19 samples. PBMCs, B-cell-depleted T cells, or T cells provided the cDNA or gDNA that made up the material.

As handled by the study authors: Reference gene primers were amplified, and this amplification served to estimate nucleated cell counts. Libraries were prepared by immunoSEQ multiplex PCR; TCRdb keeps only in-frame clonotypes and omits some of them. The V and J calls and clone size come from that table; D and trimming were worked out from the DNA. The data hold 100,000 to 110,000 clones, with roughly 92% observed a single time. The CDR3 totals 14 residues. The V and J ends lost 7 bases and 8 bases, in that order; junction bases with no gene match: 10. Germline CDR1 is SQVTM and CDR2 is ANQGSEA. The sequenced sample consisted of peripheral blood. The V gene is TRBV29-1, the J gene TRBJ1-6, with 8 positions matching TRBD1. This clonotype was sampled from a man aged 45 to 65 with active COVID-19. The CDR3 loop is CSDQRLQGDSPLHF. CDR3 coding DNA: TGCAGCGATCAAAGGTTACAGGGGGATTCACCCCTCCACTTT. Using reference TRBV29-1 and TRBJ1-6 for the parts outside the CDR3, the full variable domain is SAVISQKPSRDICQRGTSLTIQCQVDSQVTMMFWYRQQPGQSLTLIATANQGSEATYESGFVIDKFPISRPNLTFSTLTVSNMSPEDSSIYLCSDQRLQGDSPLHFGNGTRLTVT.